A selection of T cell receptor beta chains follows, all from one sample in a study of blood T cell repertoires in COVID-19. Assay used: immunoSEQ multiplex PCR; TCRdb lists only in-frame clones, some missing. This sample has some 100,000 clones; roughly nine tenths occur once, and the top ten carry about a tenth. Sequencing was carried out using peripheral blood. The receptors were sampled from a man between 50 and 59 years old with acute or convalescent COVID-19. The CDR3 runs from the conserved cysteine through the conserved F or W. D genes are given only for firm matches. Clone size is shown for a subset of rows, as once, few, many or a class of expanded clone.

d_call: -
j_call: TRBJ2-7
clone_size: -
v_call: TRBV27
cdr3_nt: TGTGCCAGCAGTTTATTCGAGGACTCCTACGAGCAGTACTTC
cdr3_aa: CASSLFEDSYEQYF

d_call: -
j_call: TRBJ2-6
clone_size: -
v_call: TRBV6-5
cdr3_nt: TGTGCCAGCGCCCAGGGGGCCAACGTCCTGACTTTC
cdr3_aa: CASAQGANVLTF

d_call: TRBD2
j_call: TRBJ2-1
clone_size: -
v_call: TRBV5-1
cdr3_nt: TGCGCCAGCAGCTTCGATCGACCCGGGACTAGCATCCCTGAGCAGTTCTTC
cdr3_aa: CASSFDRPGTSIPEQFF

d_call: -
j_call: TRBJ1-1
clone_size: once
v_call: TRBV7-6
cdr3_nt: TGTGCCAGCAGCTTAGCTCGGGGTGTGGTCACTGAAGCTTTCTTT
cdr3_aa: CASSLARGVVTEAFF

d_call: TRBD1
j_call: TRBJ1-5
clone_size: once
v_call: TRBV19
cdr3_nt: TGTGCCAGTAGTATTCTCCGGGACAGGTTTCTGGCCCAGCATTTT
cdr3_aa: CASSILRDRFLAQHF

d_call: -
j_call: TRBJ2-7
clone_size: -
v_call: TRBV5-4
cdr3_nt: TGTGCCAGCAGCCCCGGACTCTCCAAGTCCTACGAGCAGTACTTC
cdr3_aa: CASSPGLSKSYEQYF

d_call: -
j_call: TRBJ1-2
clone_size: -
v_call: TRBV25-1
cdr3_nt: TGTGCCAGCAGTTTCCTCTTAGACCCAGGGCGAAGTAACTATGGCTACACCTTC
cdr3_aa: CASSFLLDPGRSNYGYTF

d_call: TRBD1
j_call: TRBJ1-1
clone_size: many
v_call: TRBV4-1
cdr3_nt: TGCGCCAGCAGCCAAGGTCTTCAGGGACAGGTGAGTGAAGCTTTCTTT
cdr3_aa: CASSQGLQGQVSEAFF

d_call: TRBD2
j_call: TRBJ2-1
clone_size: -
v_call: TRBV15
cdr3_nt: TGTGCCACCAGCAGAGGGCTAGCGGGGAAGGGGCAGTTCTTC
cdr3_aa: CATSRGLAGKGQFF

d_call: TRBD2
j_call: TRBJ2-2
clone_size: -
v_call: TRBV5-1
cdr3_nt: TGCGCCAGCAGCCCGGGACTAGCGGGAGTTCGTACCGGGGAGCTGTTTTTT
cdr3_aa: CASSPGLAGVRTGELFF

d_call: -
j_call: TRBJ2-7
clone_size: -
v_call: TRBV10-2
cdr3_nt: TGCGCCAGCAGTGAAGGCGGGGCCTACGAGCAGTACTTC
cdr3_aa: CASSEGGAYEQYF

d_call: -
j_call: TRBJ1-6
clone_size: -
v_call: TRBV4-1
cdr3_nt: TGCGCCAGCAGCCGGGGCCAGGTCGCAACAGGTTCACCCCTCCACTTT
cdr3_aa: CASSRGQVATGSPLHF

d_call: -
j_call: TRBJ1-4
clone_size: -
v_call: TRBV4-1
cdr3_nt: TGCGCCAGCAGCCAATCGGGGTCCCAAAGGGAAAAACTGTTTTTT
cdr3_aa: CASSQSGSQREKLFF

d_call: -
j_call: TRBJ2-7
clone_size: few
v_call: TRBV7-9
cdr3_nt: TGTGCCAGCAGCTTAACGGGGAATAGGGACGAGCAGTACTTC
cdr3_aa: CASSLTGNRDEQYF

d_call: -
j_call: TRBJ1-1
clone_size: -
v_call: TRBV25-1
cdr3_nt: TGTGCCAGCAGTGGTTTACCTGCCGGGAGGACTGAAGCTTTCTTT
cdr3_aa: CASSGLPAGRTEAFF

d_call: -
j_call: TRBJ1-3
clone_size: -
v_call: TRBV14
cdr3_nt: TGTGCCAGCAGCCATCGGGAGGGAACTGGAAACACCATATATTTT
cdr3_aa: CASSHREGTGNTIYF